This T cell receptor beta chain was sequenced for a study of blood T cells in healthy people across ages. A second PCR of 7 to 11 cycles used a sample-barcoded 5' primer and a J-beta primer mix. TCRdb processed the 5' RACE reads anew with MiXCR; each CDR3 protein has one entry. The data contain roughly 1.6 million distinct CDR3 sequences, roughly a third of them seen just once; the ten biggest clones take up roughly 10%. The length of the CDR3 is 17 residues. Germline CDR1 and CDR2: LNHNV and YYDKDF (reference sequence). Trimming took 3 bases from V and 0 from J; bases not matched to a gene: 5. In terms of origin and age, donors were healthy Caucasian individuals from Russia aged roughly 6 to 95. PBMCs numbering at least 6.5 million were isolated per sample.

This TCR came from a young woman in good health. The sequencing sample was made of blood. This chain links TRBV15 with TRBJ2-7; 13 bases agree with TRBD2. The CDR3 nucleotides are TGTGCCACCAGCAGGGGACTAGCGGGGTCGAGCTCCTACGAGCAGTACTTC. Its protein product is CATSRGLAGSSSYEQYF.